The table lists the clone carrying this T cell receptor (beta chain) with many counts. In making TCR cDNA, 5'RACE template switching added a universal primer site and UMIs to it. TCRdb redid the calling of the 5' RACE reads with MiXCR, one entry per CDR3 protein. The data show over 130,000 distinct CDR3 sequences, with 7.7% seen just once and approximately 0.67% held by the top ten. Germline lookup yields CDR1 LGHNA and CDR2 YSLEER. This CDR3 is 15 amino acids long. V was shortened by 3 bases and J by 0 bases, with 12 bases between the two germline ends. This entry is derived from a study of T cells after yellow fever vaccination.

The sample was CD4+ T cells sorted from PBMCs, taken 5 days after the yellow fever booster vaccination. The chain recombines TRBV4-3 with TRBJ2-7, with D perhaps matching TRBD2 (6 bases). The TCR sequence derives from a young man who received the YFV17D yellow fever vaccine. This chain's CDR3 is CASSQTVTSSYEQYF. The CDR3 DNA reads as TGCGCCAGCAGCCAGACAGTGACTAGCTCCTACGAGCAGTACTTC.